This note documents a single T cell receptor beta chain sequence. Germline CDR1 is KGHSH and CDR2 is LQKENI. Deletions cut 5 bases from V and 4 bases from J, with 17 bases between. The CDR3 sequence is 15 residues long. The data belong to a study of blood T cell repertoires in COVID-19. The overall study: The study drew acute and convalescent COVID-19 samples from the United States, Italy and Spain. T cells, B-cell-depleted T cells, or PBMCs provided the cDNA or gDNA that served as material.

The table came from immunoSEQ multiplex PCR; TCRdb's copy has only in-frame clones and leaves some out. The sample contains about 200,000 clones, approximately 80% of which appear only once. The material sequenced was peripheral blood. The chain combines TRBV18 with TRBJ1-2; D is possibly TRBD1 (5 bases). This sequence originates from a woman of 80 years or more with acute or convalescent COVID-19. The CDR3 bases are TGTGCCAGCTCAAGCCTGTCCGGGGGGGGCTATGGCTACACCTTC. Translated: CASSSLSGGGYGYTF.